Listed below are T cell receptor beta chains from one sample, sequenced in a study of blood T cell repertoires in COVID-19. The repertoire was sequenced with immunoSEQ multiplex PCR; TCRdb's copy has only in-frame clones and lacks some. In the table there are some 370,000 clones, around 87% of which are singletons. Sequencing was carried out using peripheral blood. Every receptor here comes from a man younger than 30 with active or convalescent COVID-19. The CDR3 runs from the conserved cysteine through the conserved F or W. A D gene is named only where the DNA matches it firmly. Only part of the rows carry a size: once, few, many, or a class if the clone is expanded.

d_call: -; v_call: TRBV18; clone_size: -; j_call: TRBJ1-6; cdr3_aa: CASSVDSNSPLHF; cdr3_nt: TGTGCCAGCTCAGTGGACAGCAATTCACCCCTCCACTTT
d_call: TRBD1; v_call: TRBV9; clone_size: -; j_call: TRBJ1-1; cdr3_aa: CASSVGFGGTGVTEAFF; cdr3_nt: TGTGCCAGCAGCGTAGGATTTGGCGGGACAGGGGTCACTGAAGCTTTCTTT
d_call: -; v_call: TRBV12-1; clone_size: -; j_call: TRBJ1-1; cdr3_aa: CASSFGRDKSPNTEAFF; cdr3_nt: TGTGCCAGCAGCTTTGGCCGGGACAAGAGTCCGAACACTGAAGCTTTCTTT
d_call: TRBD1; v_call: TRBV4-1; clone_size: -; j_call: TRBJ1-5; cdr3_aa: CASSHGQGAGNQPQHF; cdr3_nt: TGCGCCAGCAGCCACGGACAGGGGGCTGGGAATCAGCCCCAGCATTTT
d_call: TRBD1; v_call: TRBV11-2; clone_size: -; j_call: TRBJ2-1; cdr3_aa: CASSRLGDRVHNEQFF; cdr3_nt: TGTGCCAGCAGCCGACTTGGGGACAGGGTCCACAATGAGCAGTTCTTC
d_call: TRBD1; v_call: TRBV7-9; clone_size: once; j_call: TRBJ1-1; cdr3_aa: CATGGTGMNTEAFF; cdr3_nt: TGTGCCACCGGAGGGACAGGCATGAACACTGAAGCTTTCTTT
d_call: -; v_call: TRBV29-1; clone_size: -; j_call: TRBJ1-2; cdr3_aa: CSVDSRGANYGYTF; cdr3_nt: TGCAGCGTTGATTCCAGGGGAGCTAACTATGGCTACACCTTC
d_call: -; v_call: TRBV27; clone_size: once; j_call: TRBJ2-7; cdr3_aa: CASSFDGSFSYEQYF; cdr3_nt: TGTGCCAGCAGTTTTGACGGGAGCTTCAGTTACGAGCAGTACTTC
d_call: -; v_call: TRBV6-6; clone_size: -; j_call: TRBJ1-5; cdr3_aa: CASSYPFADSNQPQHF; cdr3_nt: TGTGCCAGCAGTTACCCCTTTGCGGATAGCAATCAGCCCCAGCATTTT
d_call: -; v_call: TRBV28; clone_size: few; j_call: TRBJ1-5; cdr3_aa: CASSFSDSPNQPQHF; cdr3_nt: TGTGCCAGCAGTTTCTCCGACAGTCCCAATCAGCCCCAGCATTTT
d_call: TRBD1; v_call: TRBV28; clone_size: -; j_call: TRBJ1-1; cdr3_aa: CASSHGQGTEAFF; cdr3_nt: TGTGCCAGCAGCCACGGACAGGGGACTGAAGCTTTCTTT
d_call: TRBD2; v_call: TRBV24-1; clone_size: few; j_call: TRBJ2-6; cdr3_aa: CATSGTSGPSGANVLTF; cdr3_nt: TGTGCCACCAGTGGGACTAGCGGTCCCTCTGGGGCCAACGTGCTGACTTTC
d_call: TRBD2; v_call: TRBV5-1; clone_size: -; j_call: TRBJ2-3; cdr3_aa: CASSFGASGGERTQYF; cdr3_nt: TGCGCCAGCAGCTTTGGGGCTAGCGGGGGGGAGAGAACGCAGTATTTT
d_call: TRBD1; v_call: TRBV7-6; clone_size: -; j_call: TRBJ2-2; cdr3_aa: CASSLGQGGELFF; cdr3_nt: TGTGCCAGCAGCTTAGGACAGGGCGGGGAGCTGTTTTTT
d_call: -; v_call: TRBV7-2; clone_size: -; j_call: TRBJ2-5; cdr3_aa: CASRYGQSQETQYF; cdr3_nt: TGTGCCAGCAGATATGGACAGTCCCAAGAGACCCAGTACTTC
d_call: TRBD1; v_call: TRBV9; clone_size: few; j_call: TRBJ1-2; cdr3_aa: CASSPGTGVFNYGYTF; cdr3_nt: TGTGCCAGCAGCCCCGGGACAGGGGTCTTTAACTATGGCTACACCTTC
d_call: -; v_call: TRBV7-3; clone_size: -; j_call: TRBJ2-2; cdr3_aa: CASSLNRPGQNTGELFF; cdr3_nt: TGTGCCAGCAGCTTAAATCGCCCCGGACAGAACACCGGGGAGCTGTTTTTT
d_call: -; v_call: TRBV25-1; clone_size: -; j_call: TRBJ1-4; cdr3_aa: CASSTLRGTNEKLFF; cdr3_nt: TGTGCCAGCAGTACCCTCAGGGGAACTAATGAAAAACTGTTTTTT
d_call: -; v_call: TRBV3-1/TRBV3-2; clone_size: -; j_call: TRBJ1-1; cdr3_aa: CASSQVHGENTEAFF; cdr3_nt: TGTGCCAGCAGCCAAGTGCACGGGGAGAACACTGAAGCTTTCTTT
d_call: -; v_call: TRBV7-8; clone_size: -; j_call: TRBJ1-4; cdr3_aa: CASSLSGPQEKLFF; cdr3_nt: TGTGCCAGCAGCTTGTCAGGGCCCCAAGAAAAACTGTTTTTT
d_call: TRBD1; v_call: TRBV6-5; clone_size: -; j_call: TRBJ1-1; cdr3_aa: CASSYSTTGLNTEAFF; cdr3_nt: TGTGCCAGCAGTTATTCCACGACAGGGCTAAACACTGAAGCTTTCTTT
d_call: -; v_call: TRBV7-9; clone_size: once; j_call: TRBJ1-1; cdr3_aa: CASSETGTLPEAFF; cdr3_nt: TGTGCCAGCAGCGAAACCGGGACACTTCCTGAAGCTTTCTTT
d_call: TRBD1; v_call: TRBV10-3; clone_size: -; j_call: TRBJ2-3; cdr3_aa: CAISEGDRRTQYF; cdr3_nt: TGTGCCATCAGTGAGGGGGACAGGCGCACGCAGTATTTT
d_call: TRBD1; v_call: TRBV30; clone_size: -; j_call: TRBJ2-2; cdr3_aa: CAWMGTGVLSGELFF; cdr3_nt: TGTGCCTGGATGGGGACAGGGGTTTTGTCCGGGGAGCTGTTTTTT
d_call: -; v_call: TRBV27; clone_size: -; j_call: TRBJ2-3; cdr3_aa: CASSLSGAGTQYF; cdr3_nt: TGTGCCAGCAGTTTATCGGGGGCGGGTACGCAGTATTTT
d_call: TRBD1; v_call: TRBV5-5; clone_size: -; j_call: TRBJ2-7; cdr3_aa: CASSLWGQANYEQYF; cdr3_nt: TGTGCCAGCAGCTTGTGGGGACAGGCAAACTACGAGCAGTACTTC
d_call: TRBD1; v_call: TRBV2; clone_size: once; j_call: TRBJ1-5; cdr3_aa: CASSAPTGLGEPQHF; cdr3_nt: TGTGCCAGCAGTGCCCCGACAGGGCTCGGTGAGCCCCAGCATTTT
d_call: -; v_call: TRBV28; clone_size: -; j_call: TRBJ1-5; cdr3_aa: CASSPMGGGSQHF; cdr3_nt: TGTGCCAGCAGCCCGATGGGGGGTGGGTCCCAGCATTTT